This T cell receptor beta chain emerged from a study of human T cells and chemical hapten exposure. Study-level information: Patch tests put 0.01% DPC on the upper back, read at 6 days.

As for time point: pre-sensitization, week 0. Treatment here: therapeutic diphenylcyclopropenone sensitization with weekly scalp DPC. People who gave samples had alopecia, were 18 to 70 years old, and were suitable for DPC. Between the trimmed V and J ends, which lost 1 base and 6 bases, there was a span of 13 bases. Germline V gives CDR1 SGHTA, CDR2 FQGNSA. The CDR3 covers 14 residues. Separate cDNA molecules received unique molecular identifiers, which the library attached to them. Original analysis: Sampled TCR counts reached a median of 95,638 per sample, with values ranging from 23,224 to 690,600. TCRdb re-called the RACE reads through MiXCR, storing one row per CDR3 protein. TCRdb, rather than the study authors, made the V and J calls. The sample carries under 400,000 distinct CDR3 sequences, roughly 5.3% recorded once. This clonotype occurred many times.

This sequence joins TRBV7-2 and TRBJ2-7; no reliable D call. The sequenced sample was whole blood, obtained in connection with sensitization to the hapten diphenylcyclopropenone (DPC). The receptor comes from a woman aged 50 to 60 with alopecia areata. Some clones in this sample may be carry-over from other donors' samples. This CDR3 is CASSLEWPRIEQYF. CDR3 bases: TGTGCCAGCAGCTTAGAGTGGCCTAGGATCGAGCAGTACTTC.